The 5 T cell receptor beta chains given below trace back to one sample, sequenced in a study of T cell clonality in common variable immunodeficiency (dated by TCRdb to 2013 to 2016). Broader findings and caveats from the paper: Reportedly, TCRbeta sequences from CVID had fewer deletions and N-nucleotide insertions, and highly modified clones with 13 or more V deletions were absent from CVID.

These receptors are not linked to any known antigen. To prepare the library, the immunoSEQ multiplex PCR assay was applied. TCRdb re-hosts the immuneACCESS table, in-frame sequences only. Its copies lack some clones; in the studies checked, an unresolved V gene accounts for under half of them, and the cause for the rest is not known. The data for this sample show some 19,000 clones, each detected more than once. The ten largest clones represent about 25% of the sample. Sequencing was carried out using peripheral blood mononuclear cells. These receptors were obtained from a human donor with common variable immunodeficiency.

Of note for this clone: The read ends 3 residues early relative to the CDR3; the germline J gene fills the gap. The V and J genes are TRBV11-2 and TRBJ1-1; tentatively, D is TRBD1 (6 bases). The V end was cut by 2 bases, the J end by 0 bases, with 10 bases between. Germline V CDR1 and CDR2: SGHAT, FQNNGV. This CDR3 spans 15 amino acids. The CDR3 bases that were read are TGTGCCAGCAGCTTAAGTGGACAGCTGAACACTGAA. It yields the protein CASSLSGQLNTE. The whole CDR3 reads CASSLSGQLNTEAFF.

For this clone: The CDR3 end falls 3 residues outside the read, so it is completed with the germline J gene. J is TRBJ2-7 and V is TRBV7-2; TRBD1 aligns across 9 bases. Germline assignment: CDR1 SGHTA and CDR2 FQGNSA. Losses at the gene ends were 3 bases for V and 6 bases for J; bases not matched to a gene: 3. This CDR3 region has 13 residues. Incomplete CDR3 DNA: TGTGCCAGCAGCTTCGGGACAGGGCGCGAG. It is translated as CASSFGTGRE. The full CDR3 protein is CASSFGTGREQYF.

This clone appeared a few times. The missing CDR3 end, 3 residues past where the read stops, is filled in from the germline J gene. The chain is built from TRBV7-9 and TRBJ1-2, with TRBD1 matching over 8 bases. Germline CDR1 and CDR2: SEHNR and FQNEAQ (reference sequence). The CDR3 contains 14 residues. V trimming: 5 bases; J trimming: 7 bases; junction bases outside the gene matches: 9. CDR3 DNA, as far as it was read: TGTGCCAGCAGCCAAGGACCGGACAGGGCTGGC. It yields the protein CASSQGPDRAG. The entire CDR3 protein reads CASSQGPDRAGYTF.

Note on this clone: Coverage ceases 3 residues before the CDR3 finishes, and the germline J gene fills in the end. V is TRBV6-1 and J is TRBJ2-6; a possible D gene is TRBD1 (6 bases). With 0 bases removed from V and 2 bases from J, the gap between germline ends came to 11 bases. Germline-derived CDR1 and CDR2 are MNHNS and SASEGT. This CDR3 contains 17 residues. The CDR3 region is CASSEALPGAGANVLTF. The CDR3 bases that were read are TGTGCCAGCAGTGAAGCGCTTCCAGGGGCTGGGGCCAACGTC.

This clone was detected a few times. Read sequence stops 3 residues before the CDR3 end, and the germline J gene provides the missing end. The gene calls are TRBV18 and TRBJ2-7; 7 nucleotides match TRBD1. The CDR3 is made up of 14 amino acids. V shed 1 base, J shed 3 bases, and the junction held 3 bases outside the gene matches. The V gene's germline CDR1 is KGHSH and CDR2 LQKENI. The sequenced part of the CDR3 DNA is TGTGCCAGCTCACCACAGACAGGGATCTACGAG. It specifies CASSPQTGIYE. The full CDR3 is CASSPQTGIYEQYF.